The clone carrying this T cell receptor beta chain was found once. As yet, its antigen is unknown. This entry is derived from a study of cytomegalovirus exposure and HLA in healthy donors. Whole-study results and caveats: Beyond CMV serostatus, there was no information to go on about immune exposure.

60 Vbeta and 13 Jbeta primers were used in PCR. The data were produced by immunoSEQ multiplex PCR, yet TCRdb's version contains in-frame clones alone and is incomplete. In the table there are approximately 70,000 clones, about 74% of which are singletons. This TCR was sampled from a woman in her sixties or seventies in good health and CMV-seropositive. Material: PBMCs.

The CDR3 sequence: CASSELAPNYGYTF. CDR3 DNA sequence: TGTGCCAGCAGTGAACTGGCCCCGAACTATGGCTACACCTTC. This chain links TRBV25-1 with TRBJ1-2, with D hard to call. Germline values: CDR1 MGHDK, CDR2 SYGVNS. CDR3 length: 14 residues. Trimming removed 2 bases at V and 2 bases at J, with 9 bases between.